Presented here are 31 T cell receptor beta chains from one specimen sequenced in a study of blood T cell repertoires in COVID-19. Libraries were prepared by immunoSEQ multiplex PCR; TCRdb keeps only in-frame clonotypes and omits some of them. The sample has 180,000 or so clones; approximately 80% are singletons. The material sequenced was PBMCs or T cells enriched from blood (not recorded which). All receptors come from a woman aged 60 to 75 who had recovered from COVID-19.

The rearrangement links TRBV23-1 to TRBJ2-5; 7 positions agree with TRBD1. TRBV23-1 is labeled an ORF, and its function is uncertain. V shed 6 bases, J shed 1 base, and the junction held 17 bases outside the gene matches. The CDR3 runs 18 residues. CDR3 bases: TGCGCCAGCAGCCTCGGACAGGCCCTCCTGACGCGCCAAGAGACCCAGTACTTC. Amino acids: CASSLGQALLTRQETQYF.

V is TRBV11-2 and J is TRBJ2-5, with TRBD2 matching 11 bases. CDR1 and CDR2 from the germline V gene are SGHAT and FQNNGV. Losses at the gene ends were 1 base for V and 4 bases for J; bases not matched to a gene: 8. This CDR3 contains 17 residues. CDR3 sequence: CASSLVTSGRMVETQYF. The CDR3 nucleotides read TGTGCCAGCAGCTTAGTTACTAGCGGGAGAATGGTAGAGACCCAGTACTTC.

The chain joins TRBV5-6 to TRBJ1-2; TRBD1 is a possible D gene (6 bases). The CDR3 has 14 amino acids. V was cut by 4 bases and J by 8 bases, with 18 bases left in between. Germline V gives CDR1 SGHDT, CDR2 YYEEEE. This chain's CDR3 is CASSLGGTRWGYTF. The CDR3 nucleotides are TGTGCCAGCAGCCTAGGTGGGACAAGGTGGGGCTACACCTTC.

The rearrangement uses TRBV5-1 and TRBJ2-3; D is uncertain. Germline V gene data show CDR1 as SGHRS and CDR2 as YFSETQ. Trimming cost V 4 bases and J 1 base, with 10 bases left between them. This CDR3 is 14 amino acids long. The CDR3 reads CASSPRLGTDTQYF. CDR3 DNA sequence: TGCGCCAGCAGCCCACGACTGGGCACAGATACGCAGTATTTT.

The chain employs TRBV5-1 and TRBJ2-5, with 11 bases matching TRBD2. Unmatched junction bases numbered 7, after V lost 4 bases and J lost 5 bases. CDR1 and CDR2 (germline): SGHRS, YFSETQ. CDR3 length equals 15 residues. The CDR3 loop reads CASSPALAGGETQYF. The CDR3 region has the DNA TGCGCCAGCAGCCCCGCCTTAGCGGGAGGGGAGACCCAGTACTTC. Full variable domain (outside the CDR3, taken from reference TRBV5-1 and TRBJ2-5): KAGVTQTPRYLIKTRGQQVTLSCSPISGHRSVSWYQQTPGQGLQFLFEYFSETQRNKGNFPGRFSGRQFSNSRSEMNVSTLELGDSALYLCASSPALAGGETQYFGPGTRLLVL.

This chain links TRBV24-1 with TRBJ2-1; 8 bases are shared with TRBD1. The germline gives CDR1 KGHDR, CDR2 SFDVKD. The CDR3 covers 14 residues. The ends lost 7 bases at V and 5 bases at J; junction bases unmatched: 6. The CDR3 nucleotides read TGTGCCACCAGCACCAGGGGGCTGAACAATGAGCAGTTCTTC. Translating gives CATSTRGLNNEQFF.

As to this clone: Because the CDR3's place on the DNA is in doubt, the DNA is left out and the CDR3 is given as listed by TCRdb. This chain uses TRBV30 with TRBJ1-1; TRBD1, the table's D call, was not compared with the DNA. Germline-derived CDR1 and CDR2 are GTSNPN and SVGIG (reference sequence). 16 amino acids form the CDR3, both terminal residues included. The CDR3 loop is CAWSSAVGRGNTEAFF.

V is TRBV6-2 or TRBV6-3 and J is TRBJ1-1; D remains unclear. This CDR3 has 14 residues. V lost 1 base and J 1 base, leaving 7 bases between the germline ends. Germline V gene data show CDR1 as MNHEY and CDR2 as SVGEGT. CDR3 in DNA: TGTGCCAGCAGTTACTTCCCCGGGAACACTGAAGCTTTCTTT. Its protein product is CASSYFPGNTEAFF.

This chain links TRBV30 with TRBJ2-1, with 13 bases identical to TRBD2. Per the germline V gene, CDR1 is GTSNPN and CDR2 is SVGIG (reference sequence). The trim removed 3 bases at V and 6 bases at J, leaving 5 bases unmatched. CDR3 length: 15 residues. The chain's CDR3 is CAWRELAGGPNEQFF. CDR3 sequence (DNA): TGTGCCTGGAGGGAACTAGCGGGAGGGCCCAATGAGCAGTTCTTC.

The chain joins TRBV28 to TRBJ1-6, with D possibly TRBD1 on 5 matching bases. This CDR3 contains 15 residues. Germline V gene sequence: CDR1 MDHEN, CDR2 SYDVKM. The V gene lost 4 bases and the J gene lost 11 bases, with 18 bases spanning the gap. The DNA of the CDR3 is TGTGCCAGCAGTTCGGAGGGCTCGGGGGATCCACCCCTCCACTTT. Protein: CASSSEGSGDPPLHF.

This sequence joins TRBV2 and TRBJ2-5; TRBD1 is a possible D gene (5 bases). The germline CDR1 and CDR2 sequences are SNHLY and FYNNEI. The CDR3 spans 11 residues. V was pared by 9 bases and J by 5 bases, with 10 bases between. This CDR3 reads CASTPGETQYF. The CDR3 DNA follows: TGTGCCAGTACGCCAGGGGAGACCCAGTACTTC.

The chain employs TRBV27 and TRBJ1-2; D gene ambiguous. Germline loops: CDR1 MNHEY, CDR2 SMNVEV (reference sequence). The CDR3 is 15 amino acids. Trimming removed 2 bases from V and 4 bases from J, with 14 bases in between. CDR3 region: CASSLRHVRPYGYTF. The CDR3 nucleotides read TGTGCCAGCAGTTTAAGACACGTCCGGCCCTATGGCTACACCTTC.

The chain employs TRBV6-5 and TRBJ1-1; D not certain. The CDR3 runs 13 residues. Germline CDR1 is MNHEY and CDR2 is SVGAGI. V was pared by 6 bases and J by 7 bases, with 15 bases between. This chain's CDR3 is CASRWAPGLEAFF. The CDR3 region has the DNA TGTGCCAGCAGATGGGCACCAGGTCTTGAAGCTTTCTTT.

V is TRBV3-1 (or the pseudogene TRBV3-2) and J is TRBJ2-7; 8 positions match TRBD2. The CDR3 runs 15 residues. V gave up 0 bases and J gave up 2 bases; unmatched junction bases: 3. Germline V lookup: CDR1 LGHDT, CDR2 YNNKEL (reference sequence). The CDR3 region is CASSQDWRGAYEQYF. CDR3 DNA sequence: TGTGCCAGCAGCCAAGATTGGCGGGGGGCCTACGAGCAGTACTTC.

The J gene is TRBJ2-1, the V gene TRBV7-8; 8 bases fit TRBD2. The CDR3 length is 19 residues. The trim removed 4 bases at V and 0 bases at J, leaving 14 bases unmatched. Germline CDR1 and CDR2: SGHVS and FQNEAQ. CDR3 residues: CASSSTVTQRESSYNEQFF. The CDR3 nucleotides are TGTGCCAGCAGCTCGACCGTCACTCAGCGGGAGTCCTCCTACAATGAGCAGTTCTTC.

This clone was seen a few times. The chain combines TRBV9 with TRBJ2-7; perhaps TRBD2 as D (5 bases). From germline, CDR1 is SGDLS and CDR2 YYNGEE. There are 16 residues in the CDR3. Trimming pared 0 bases from V and 4 bases from J, leaving 17 bases between. CDR3 DNA sequence: TGTGCCAGCAGCGTAGGTCTGGGCCCTCCGGGGTACGAGCAGTACTTC. This gives the protein CASSVGLGPPGYEQYF.

The rearrangement uses TRBV15 and TRBJ2-1; D is possibly TRBD2 (6 bases). The V gene lost 1 base and the J gene lost 7 bases, with 17 bases spanning the gap. This CDR3 has 16 amino acids. Germline V gene sequence: CDR1 LNHNV, CDR2 YYDKDF (reference sequence). The CDR3 nucleotides are TGTGCCACCAGCAGAGGCCCGGGACTTCGTTGGAATGAGCAGTTCTTC. This sequence encodes CATSRGPGLRWNEQFF.

J is TRBJ1-1 and V is TRBV27; 7 bases map to TRBD1. The CDR3 covers 14 residues. The germline CDR1 and CDR2 sequences are MNHEY and SMNVEV (reference sequence). The V and J ends lost 3 bases and 2 bases, in that order; junction bases with no gene match: 3. The CDR3 DNA reads as TGTGCCAGCAGTTTTGCAGGGGGTAACACTGAAGCTTTCTTT. Translating gives CASSFAGGNTEAFF.

This chain joins TRBV18 and TRBJ1-5; D remains unclear. Per germline, CDR1 KGHSH and CDR2 LQKENI. The CDR3 spans 13 residues. V was clipped by 10 bases and J by 1 base, with 11 bases between them. The CDR3 is CATSPGSNQPQHF. The CDR3 coding sequence is TGTGCCACCAGCCCAGGCAGCAATCAGCCCCAGCATTTT.

The chain combines TRBV19 with TRBJ1-3; D is perhaps TRBD1 (5 bases). With 3 bases removed from V and 8 bases from J, the gap between germline ends came to 17 bases. In germline, CDR1 is LNHDA, CDR2 SQIVND (reference sequence). CDR3 size: 15 residues. The CDR3 region has the DNA TGTGCCAGTAGTATTGGGGGACTGGCGGTCGACACCATATATTTT. Its protein product is CASSIGGLAVDTIYF. Full variable domain (rest looked up from reference TRBV19 and TRBJ1-3): DGGITQSPKYLFRKEGQNVTLSCEQNLNHDAMYWYRQDPGQGLRLIYYSQIVNDFQKGDIAEGYSVSREKKESFPLTVTSAQKNPTAFYLCASSIGGLAVDTIYFGEGSWLTVV.

This clone has just a few counts. The V call is TRBV28, the J call TRBJ1-2; 7 bases agree with TRBD1. Germline V gene data show CDR1 as MDHEN and CDR2 as SYDVKM. J gave up 6 bases and V 6 bases, and 10 bases lay outside the gene matches. This CDR3 has 14 residues. In DNA form, the CDR3 reads TGTGCCAGCAGGTTAAAGGGGGCTTGGAATGGCTACACCTTC. This translates into CASRLKGAWNGYTF.

This clone has a handful of counts. The chain combines TRBV5-1 with TRBJ2-2; no clear D gene. CDR1 and CDR2 from the germline V gene are SGHRS and YFSETQ. This CDR3 contains 14 residues. The V end lost 3 bases, the J end lost 2 bases, and 8 bases lay between the germline ends. The CDR3 DNA sequence: TGCGCCAGCAGCTCCCAGGTCAACACCGGGGAGCTGTTTTTT. Its protein product is CASSSQVNTGELFF.

The chain is built from TRBV2 and TRBJ1-6, with a weak D call TRBD1 (6 bases). The CDR3 loop spans 15 amino acids. The germline V gene encodes CDR1 SNHLY and CDR2 FYNNEI. V was pared by 10 bases and J by 6 bases, with 19 bases between. The CDR3 here is CATTGYGLGNSPLHF. Written as DNA, the CDR3 is TGTGCCACGACAGGTTACGGGTTGGGTAATTCACCCCTCCACTTT.

This clone was picked up one time. V usage is TRBV10-3 and J usage is TRBJ2-3; TRBD2 matches at 7 bases. V shed 6 bases, J shed 0 bases, and the junction held 3 bases outside the gene matches. Germline values: CDR1 ENHRY, CDR2 SYGVKD. CDR3 length equals 14 residues. CDR3 nucleotide sequence: TGTGCCATCAGCGTAGCGGGCAGCACAGATACGCAGTATTTT. Translation gives CAISVAGSTDTQYF.

The chain carries TRBV5-1 and TRBJ1-3; possibly TRBD1 for D (6 bases). The V gene lost 6 bases and the J gene lost 0 bases, with 19 bases spanning the gap. There are 17 residues in the CDR3. Per the germline V gene, CDR1 is SGHRS and CDR2 is YFSETQ. CDR3 region: CASTPSAGAFSGNTIYF. The CDR3 bases are TGCGCCAGCACCCCAAGCGCGGGGGCCTTCTCTGGAAACACCATATATTTT. Full variable domain (outside the CDR3, taken from reference TRBV5-1 and TRBJ1-3): KAGVTQTPRYLIKTRGQQVTLSCSPISGHRSVSWYQQTPGQGLQFLFEYFSETQRNKGNFPGRFSGRQFSNSRSEMNVSTLELGDSALYLCASTPSAGAFSGNTIYFGEGSWLTVV.

The chain couples TRBV15 to TRBJ2-7, with D perhaps TRBD1 (6 bases). Germline assignment: CDR1 LNHNV and CDR2 YYDKDF (reference sequence). The CDR3 is made up of 12 amino acids. Trimming removed 3 bases at V and 3 bases at J, with 6 bases between. As DNA, the CDR3 is TGTGCCACCAGCAGGGACAGCTACGAGCAGTACTTC. This gives the protein CATSRDSYEQYF.

The J gene is TRBJ1-2, the V gene TRBV9; perhaps TRBD1 as D (6 bases). This CDR3 region has 16 residues. The germline CDR1 and CDR2 sequences are SGDLS and YYNGEE. Trimming shortened V by 0 bases and J by 8 bases, and 20 bases separated the two germline ends. Here the CDR3 DNA reads TGTGCCAGCAGCGTAGTGAACCCGCGGGGGGCGGGGGGCTACACCTTC. This translates into CASSVVNPRGAGGYTF.

The table lists this clone with a few counts. The genes are TRBV11-2 and TRBJ1-1; 7 bases match TRBD1. CDR3 length equals 14 residues. J lost 4 bases, V lost 1 base, and 3 bases had no gene match. Looked up from germline, CDR1 is SGHAT and CDR2 is FQNNGV. The CDR3 sequence: CASSLGQGGTEAFF. CDR3 nucleotides: TGTGCCAGCAGCTTAGGACAGGGAGGCACTGAAGCTTTCTTT.

The chain links TRBV7-9 to TRBJ1-2; D may be TRBD1 (5 bases). CDR3 length: 14 residues. The germline V gene encodes CDR1 SEHNR and CDR2 FQNEAQ (reference sequence). V was shortened by 1 base and J by 3 bases, with 9 bases between the two germline ends. The chain's CDR3 is CASSLGEGDYGYTF. CDR3 nucleotides: TGTGCCAGCAGCTTAGGGGAAGGGGACTATGGCTACACCTTC.

The rearrangement uses TRBV7-2 and TRBJ1-2; D gene unclear. Germline V gives CDR1 SGHTA, CDR2 FQGNSA. V lost 5 bases and J 8 bases, leaving 21 bases between the germline ends. The CDR3 length is 15 residues. CDR3 loop: CASSQFAAGLGGYTF. DNA of the CDR3: TGTGCCAGCAGCCAATTCGCGGCTGGCCTCGGGGGCTACACCTTC. Together with reference TRBV7-2 and TRBJ1-2, the CDR3 gives the full variable domain: GAGVSQSPSNKVTEKGKDVELRCDPISGHTALYWYRQSLGQGLEFLIYFQGNSAPDKSGLPSDRFSAERTGGSVSTLTIQRTQQEDSAVYLCASSQFAAGLGGYTFGSGTRLTVV.

This clone occurred once. The genes are TRBV6-1 and TRBJ1-1, with D unclear. V was clipped by 2 bases and J by 0 bases, with 10 bases between them. Germline V gene data show CDR1 as MNHNS and CDR2 as SASEGT. The CDR3 sequence is 15 residues long. CDR3 bases: TGTGCCAGCAGTGAATTTGGGAGACTGAACACTGAAGCTTTCTTT. Translation gives CASSEFGRLNTEAFF.